The 28 T cell receptor beta chains reported below all come from one sample, sequenced in a study of blood T cell repertoires in COVID-19. Produced via immunoSEQ multiplex PCR; TCRdb's table is partial and in-frame only. The table lists roughly 170,000 clones, approximately 87% of them singletons. The sequenced sample consisted of peripheral blood. Every receptor here comes from an older man with active or convalescent COVID-19.

The chain uses TRBV5-4 and TRBJ1-2; perhaps TRBD1 as D (6 bases). Germline V CDR1 and CDR2: SGHNT, YYREEE (reference sequence). The V and J ends lost 1 base and 4 bases respectively, with 14 bases between them. The CDR3 totals 15 residues. The CDR3 region is CASSLWTDFGYGYTF. The CDR3 DNA follows: TGTGCCAGCAGCTTGTGGACAGACTTTGGCTATGGCTACACCTTC.

This clone showed up just once. The chain joins TRBV18 to TRBJ2-2; D is perhaps TRBD2 (7 bases). This CDR3 has 17 residues. CDR1 and CDR2 (germline): KGHSH, LQKENI. Trimming left V 4 bases short and J 3 bases short, with 18 bases between. The CDR3 loop is CASSRSWGGYDTGELFF. The CDR3 DNA reads as TGTGCCAGCTCACGATCCTGGGGGGGCTACGACACCGGGGAGCTGTTTTTT.

This sequence joins TRBV18 and TRBJ2-7, with D possibly being TRBD1 (6 bases). V was trimmed by 0 bases and J by 5 bases, leaving 20 bases between them. Per germline, CDR1 KGHSH and CDR2 LQKENI. This CDR3 is built from 17 residues. CDR3 amino acids: CASSPPGASQGLHEQYF. CDR3 nucleotide sequence: TGTGCCAGCTCACCACCGGGGGCTAGCCAGGGCCTGCACGAGCAGTACTTC.

The chain uses TRBV7-6 and TRBJ2-1, with 11 nucleotides matching TRBD2. CDR1 is SGHVS, CDR2 FNYEAQ, per germline. The CDR3 runs to 16 residues. J was trimmed by 9 bases and V by 5 bases; bases with no gene match: 12. The CDR3 DNA is TGTGCCAGCAGCCCCAGACTAGCGGGAAAGAAGGGTGAGCAGTTCTTC. Translation: CASSPRLAGKKGEQFF.

The chain carries TRBV18 and TRBJ2-7, with D possibly being TRBD1 (5 bases). The CDR3 extends over 15 amino acids. The V end was cut by 0 bases, the J end by 2 bases, with 11 bases between. Germline CDR1 is KGHSH and CDR2 is LQKENI. The CDR3 region is CASSPPAGSTYEQYF. CDR3 bases: TGTGCCAGCTCACCACCGGCAGGGTCGACCTACGAGCAGTACTTC. The variable domain in full, completed from reference TRBV18 and TRBJ2-7, reads NAGVMQNPRHLVRRRGQEARLRCSPMKGHSHVYWYRQLPEEGLKFMVYLQKENIIDESGMPKERFSAEFPKEGPSILRIQQVVRGDSAAYFCASSPPAGSTYEQYFGPGTRLTVT.

This sequence joins TRBV28 and TRBJ2-1; 10 bases align to TRBD2. Germline trimming cut 0 bases from V and 2 bases from J; bases unmatched to any gene: 1. The CDR3 runs to 16 residues. Germline CDR1 is MDHEN and CDR2 is SYDVKM. The CDR3 sequence is CASSLWLAGAYNEQFF. The CDR3 nucleotides read TGTGCCAGCAGTTTATGGCTAGCGGGAGCCTACAATGAGCAGTTCTTC.

This chain connects TRBV28 to TRBJ1-2, with 8 nucleotides matching TRBD1. The CDR3 totals 15 residues. The germline V gene encodes CDR1 MDHEN and CDR2 SYDVKM. V shed 2 bases, J shed 4 bases, and the junction held 6 bases outside the gene matches. The CDR3 region is CASSLPVTGVYGYTF. Written as DNA, the CDR3 is TGTGCCAGCAGTTTACCGGTGACAGGGGTCTATGGCTACACCTTC.

The V and J genes are TRBV5-1 and TRBJ2-3, with TRBD2 matching 14 bases. Germline V gives CDR1 SGHRS, CDR2 YFSETQ. The J segment lost 1 base and the V segment lost 4 bases, leaving 8 bases of the junction unmatched. The CDR3 extends over 18 amino acids. CDR3 loop: CASSGIPGLAGGTDTQYF. The DNA of the CDR3 is TGCGCCAGCAGCGGCATCCCGGGACTAGCGGGAGGCACAGATACGCAGTATTTT.

The chain combines TRBV5-1 with TRBJ2-7; TRBD2 matches at 13 bases. Trimming removed 4 bases from V and 3 bases from J; junction bases left unmatched: 1. Germline loops: CDR1 SGHRS, CDR2 YFSETQ. The CDR3 consists of 14 residues. CDR3 amino acids: CASSRTSGSYEQYF. The CDR3 DNA sequence: TGCGCCAGCAGCCGGACTAGCGGGAGCTACGAGCAGTACTTC.

Comment on this clone: The same CDR3 also results from other DNA sequences found in this sample. This chain joins TRBV9 and TRBJ1-2, with D possibly being TRBD1 (6 bases). This CDR3 has 14 residues. The germline gives CDR1 SGDLS, CDR2 YYNGEE. V lost 0 bases and J 2 bases, leaving 8 bases between the germline ends. CDR3 nucleotide sequence: TGTGCCAGCAGCGTAGGGGGGACAAACTATGGCTACACCTTC. It codes for CASSVGGTNYGYTF. The entire variable domain, with the rest obtained from reference TRBV9 and TRBJ1-2, is as follows: DSGVTQTPKHLITATGQRVTLRCSPRSGDLSVYWYQQSLDQGLQFLIQYYNGEERAKGNILERFSAQQFPDLHSELNLSSLELGDSALYFCASSVGGTNYGYTFGSGTRLTVV.

CDR3 sequence reads: CASSGTILAGYYNEQFF. The CDR3 nucleotides are TGTGCCAGCAGCGGCACCATACTAGCGGGATACTACAATGAGCAGTTCTTC. The chain is built from TRBV9 and TRBJ2-1, with 10 bases matching TRBD2. The CDR3 is 17 amino acids. Germline V CDR1 and CDR2: SGDLS, YYNGEE. J lost 3 bases, V lost 3 bases, and 9 bases had no gene match.

For the CDR3, the DNA is TGCGCCAGCAGCTTACAAGGACAGAGGGGCACAGATACGCAGTATTTT. It encodes CASSLQGQRGTDTQYF. The gene calls are TRBV5-1 and TRBJ2-3; tentative D call: TRBD1 (6 bases). V was clipped by 2 bases and J by 1 base, with 14 bases between them. There are 16 residues in the CDR3. Germline CDR1 is SGHRS and CDR2 is YFSETQ.

This clone was seen only a few times. The chain links TRBV5-1 to TRBJ1-4, with D possibly TRBD1 on 5 matching bases. The germline V gene has CDR1 SGHRS and CDR2 YFSETQ. The germline V and J ends were trimmed by 2 bases and 4 bases, with 12 bases remaining between them. This CDR3 is 15 amino acids long. CDR3 protein: CASSFNGHLNEKLFF. Written as DNA, the CDR3 is TGCGCCAGCAGCTTCAATGGACACCTTAATGAAAAACTGTTTTTT.

This sequence joins TRBV6-5 and TRBJ2-5, with 10 bases aligning to TRBD1. Germline V gene lookup returns CDR1 MNHEY and CDR2 SVGAGI. This CDR3 has 15 amino acids. V shed 6 bases and J 3 bases; nucleotides not matched to a gene: 7. The CDR3 spells CASRRDRGREETQYF. CDR3 nucleotides: TGTGCCAGCAGGAGGGACAGGGGCAGGGAAGAGACCCAGTACTTC.

This chain links TRBV27 with TRBJ2-1; 10 bases map to TRBD2. J gave up 5 bases and V 5 bases, and 6 bases lay outside the gene matches. This CDR3 has 15 residues. CDR1 is MNHEY, CDR2 SMNVEV, per germline (reference sequence). CDR3 sequence: CASSPRLAGHNEQFF. Written as DNA, the CDR3 is TGTGCCAGCAGTCCCCGACTAGCGGGTCACAATGAGCAGTTCTTC.

The V and J genes are TRBV7-6 and TRBJ1-3; weak D call: TRBD1 (6 bases). Per germline, CDR1 SGHVS and CDR2 FNYEAQ. Trimming pared 2 bases from V and 0 bases from J, leaving 14 bases between. The CDR3 is 17 residues long. The CDR3 coding sequence is TGTGCCAGCAGCTTAACAACAGGGCCTTCCTCTGGAAACACCATATATTTT. Translated, it gives CASSLTTGPSSGNTIYF. Full variable domain (missing parts from reference TRBV7-6 and TRBJ1-3): GAGVSQSPRYKVTKRGQDVALRCDPISGHVSLYWYRQALGQGPEFLTYFNYEAQQDKSGLPNDRFSAERPEGSISTLTIQRTEQRDSAMYRCASSLTTGPSSGNTIYFGEGSWLTVV.

The CDR3 is CSVRTLGQPQHF. The DNA of the CDR3 is TGCAGCGTTAGGACATTAGGGCAGCCCCAGCATTTT. The chain links TRBV29-1 to TRBJ1-5; TRBD1 might be the D (5 bases). Germline V gene sequence: CDR1 SQVTM, CDR2 ANQGSEA. Trimming removed 5 bases at V and 7 bases at J, with 12 bases between. This CDR3 spans 12 amino acids.

The gene calls are TRBV18 and TRBJ1-4, with D perhaps TRBD1 (5 bases). Trimming shortened V by 3 bases and J by 7 bases, and 18 bases separated the two germline ends. This CDR3 is 16 amino acids long. Looked up from germline, CDR1 is KGHSH and CDR2 is LQKENI. Here the CDR3 DNA reads TGTGCCAGCTCACCCCCTACTGACGGGGGAGGTGAAAAACTGTTTTTT. As protein: CASSPPTDGGGEKLFF.

V gene TRBV6-5 combines with J gene TRBJ1-1; D ambiguous. The germline V gene encodes CDR1 MNHEY and CDR2 SVGAGI. With 7 bases removed from V and 0 bases from J, the gap between germline ends came to 9 bases. The CDR3 consists of 13 residues. CDR3 nucleotide sequence: TGTGCCAGCACGTTGAGGGTGAACACTGAAGCTTTCTTT. Translated, it gives CASTLRVNTEAFF.

V is TRBV30 and J is TRBJ1-5; 7 bases align to TRBD1. The CDR3 runs to 14 residues. From germline, CDR1 is GTSNPN and CDR2 SVGIG (reference sequence). The V and J ends lost 0 bases and 7 bases, in that order; junction bases with no gene match: 6. The CDR3 sequence is CAWSVRGLRQPQHF. The CDR3 nucleotides are TGTGCCTGGAGTGTAAGGGGGCTGAGGCAGCCCCAGCATTTT. Combining the CDR3 with reference TRBV30 and TRBJ1-5 gives the whole variable domain SQTIHQWPATLVQPVGSPLSLECTVEGTSNPNLYWYRQAAGRGLQLLFYSVGIGQISSEVPQNLSASRPQDRQFILSSKKLLLSDSGFYLCAWSVRGLRQPQHFGDGTRLSIL.

The V call is TRBV7-2, the J call TRBJ2-1; 7 bases map to TRBD2. Unmatched junction bases numbered 5, after V lost 1 base and J lost 5 bases. The CDR3 length is 15 residues. CDR1 SGHTA and CDR2 FQGNSA come from the germline V gene. Here the CDR3 reads CASSLGQRGHNEQFF. Here the CDR3 DNA reads TGTGCCAGCAGCTTAGGGCAGCGGGGCCACAATGAGCAGTTCTTC.

The gene calls are TRBV5-1 and TRBJ2-7; tentative D call: TRBD2 (5 bases). This CDR3 is 15 amino acids long. Deletions cut 1 base from V and 1 base from J, with 12 bases between. Per the germline V gene, CDR1 is SGHRS and CDR2 is YFSETQ. CDR3 in amino acids: CASSLSPGGSYEQYF. The DNA of the CDR3 is TGCGCCAGCAGCTTGTCACCAGGCGGGTCCTACGAGCAGTACTTC.

The rearrangement uses TRBV5-1 and TRBJ2-3, with TRBD2 identical over 9 bases. Germline V gives CDR1 SGHRS, CDR2 YFSETQ. V lost 4 bases and J lost 4; bases outside the gene matches: 13. The CDR3 consists of 17 residues. The CDR3 loop reads CASSPRLAARGSDTQYF. Written as DNA, the CDR3 is TGCGCCAGCAGCCCCCGACTAGCGGCCAGGGGATCAGATACGCAGTATTTT.

The chain recombines TRBV18 with TRBJ2-1, with TRBD2 matching over 8 bases. The V gene's germline CDR1 is KGHSH and CDR2 LQKENI. V trimming: 1 base; J trimming: 6 bases; junction bases outside the gene matches: 5. This CDR3 is 15 amino acids long. The CDR3 coding sequence is TGTGCCAGCTCACCACGGCGGGGGGAATCCAATGAGCAGTTCTTC. It translates to CASSPRRGESNEQFF.

The CDR3 DNA reads as TGTGCCAGCTCACCACCGAGGCAGGGGATTTGGACCCAGTACTTC. Translating it yields CASSPPRQGIWTQYF. The V gene is TRBV18, the J gene TRBJ2-5; D might be TRBD1 (6 bases). Per the germline V gene, CDR1 is KGHSH and CDR2 is LQKENI. V was cut by 0 bases and J by 7 bases, with 15 bases left in between. This CDR3 has 15 residues.

The chain links TRBV10-3 to TRBJ2-7; 7 bases are shared with TRBD2. The CDR3 length is 15 residues. V dropped 6 bases and J dropped 1; count of bases not matched to a gene: 9. Germline V lookup: CDR1 ENHRY, CDR2 SYGVKD. The CDR3 loop reads CAIRDPGRESYEQYF. The CDR3, as DNA: TGTGCCATCAGGGACCCGGGGAGGGAATCCTACGAGCAGTACTTC.

This sequence joins TRBV24-1 and TRBJ2-1, with 10 bases matching TRBD2. The ends lost 4 bases at V and 10 bases at J; junction bases unmatched: 15. Germline V lookup: CDR1 KGHDR, CDR2 SFDVKD. The CDR3 length is 17 residues. The CDR3 region is CATSESGRLAGVNEQFF. CDR3 sequence (DNA): TGTGCCACCAGTGAAAGCGGTCGACTAGCGGGTGTCAACGAGCAGTTCTTC.

About this clone: Additional DNA sequences in this sample encode the identical CDR3. The chain links TRBV11-2 to TRBJ1-1, with D possibly TRBD1 on 5 matching bases. V lost 6 bases, J lost 6 bases, and 14 bases lay in between. The CDR3 is 13 amino acids. Germline V gives CDR1 SGHAT, CDR2 FQNNGV. CDR3 in amino acids: CASSSGLSAEAFF. CDR3 coding DNA: TGTGCCAGCAGTTCAGGGTTAAGTGCTGAAGCTTTCTTT.